The sequence of this TCR beta chain was determined in a study of shared clonotypes between healthy human individuals. As defined, naive CD8 cells were CD45RO-negative and positively selected for CCR7, with terminally differentiated effector memory CD45RA+ cells excluded. As to this clone: No antigen is known for it.

Study results and limitations: Sorted-subset sequencing, rarefaction showed, was incomplete despite large depth.

TCRdb's copy holds only in-frame clones and misses some; the assay was immunoSEQ multiplex PCR. The data show 1.5 million to 2.5 million clones, over 85% seen once. The TCR originated in a man aged 18-30 years in good health. Source material: naive CD8+ T cells sorted from blood.

CDR3 sequence reads: CASSQPTGSGGAEQYF. In DNA form, the CDR3 reads TGTGCCAGCAGCCAACCCACTGGTAGCGGGGGGGCGGAGCAGTACTTC. This rearrangement joins TRBV7-9 to TRBJ2-7, with TRBD2 matching over 11 bases. Germline V lookup: CDR1 SEHNR, CDR2 FQNEAQ (reference sequence). There are 16 residues in the CDR3. Trimming cost V 5 bases and J 7 bases; bases outside gene matches: 13.